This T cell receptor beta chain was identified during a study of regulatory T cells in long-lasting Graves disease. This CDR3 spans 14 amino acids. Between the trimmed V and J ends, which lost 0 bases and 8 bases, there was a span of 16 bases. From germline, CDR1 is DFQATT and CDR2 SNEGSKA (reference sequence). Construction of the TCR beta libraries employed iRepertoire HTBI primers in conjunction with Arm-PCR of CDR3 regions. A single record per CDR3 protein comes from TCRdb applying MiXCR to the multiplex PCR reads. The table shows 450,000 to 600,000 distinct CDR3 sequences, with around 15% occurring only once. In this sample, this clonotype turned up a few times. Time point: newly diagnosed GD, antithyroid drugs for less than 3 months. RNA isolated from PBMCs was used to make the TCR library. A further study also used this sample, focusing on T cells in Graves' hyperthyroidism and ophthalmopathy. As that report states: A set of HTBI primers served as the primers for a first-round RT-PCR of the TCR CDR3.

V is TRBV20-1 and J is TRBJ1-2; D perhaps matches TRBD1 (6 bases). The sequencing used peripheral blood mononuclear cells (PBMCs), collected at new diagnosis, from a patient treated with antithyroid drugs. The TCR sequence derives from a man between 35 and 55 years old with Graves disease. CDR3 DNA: TGCAGTGCTAGAGATAATGAAGGGGGAGGCGGCTACACCTTC. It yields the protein CSARDNEGGGGYTF.